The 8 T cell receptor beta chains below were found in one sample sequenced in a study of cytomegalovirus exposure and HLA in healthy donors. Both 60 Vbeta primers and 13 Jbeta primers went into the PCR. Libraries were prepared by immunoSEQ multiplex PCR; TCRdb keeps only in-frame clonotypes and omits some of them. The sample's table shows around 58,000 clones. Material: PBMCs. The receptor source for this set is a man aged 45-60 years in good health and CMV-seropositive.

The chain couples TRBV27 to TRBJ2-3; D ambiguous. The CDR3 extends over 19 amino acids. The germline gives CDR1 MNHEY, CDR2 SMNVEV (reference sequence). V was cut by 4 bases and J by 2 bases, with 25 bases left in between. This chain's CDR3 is CASSSSLLALIEHTDTQYF. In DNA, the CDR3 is TGTGCCAGCAGTTCCTCCCTCCTCGCACTAATCGAGCACACAGATACGCAGTATTTT.

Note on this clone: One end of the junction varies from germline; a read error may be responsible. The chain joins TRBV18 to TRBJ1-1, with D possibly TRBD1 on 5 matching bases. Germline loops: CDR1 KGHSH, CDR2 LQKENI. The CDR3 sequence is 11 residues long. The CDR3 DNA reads TGTGCCAGCTCACCGGGGCAGGAAGATTTCTTT. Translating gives CASSPGQEDFF.

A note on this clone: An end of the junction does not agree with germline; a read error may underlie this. The CDR3 DNA reads TGTGCCACCAGCAGAGGGGGGGACGGCCCCGCTGACTTC. Amino acids: CATSRGGDGPADF. This chain links TRBV15 with TRBJ2-4, with D possibly TRBD2 on 6 matching bases. CDR3 length equals 13 residues. Looked up from germline, CDR1 is LNHNV and CDR2 is YYDKDF (reference sequence).

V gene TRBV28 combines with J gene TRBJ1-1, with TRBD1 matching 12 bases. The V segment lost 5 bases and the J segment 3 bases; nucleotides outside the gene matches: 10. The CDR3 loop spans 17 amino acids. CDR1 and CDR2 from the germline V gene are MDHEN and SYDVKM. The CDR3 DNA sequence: TGTGCCAGCAGTCCAGAGACCGGGACAGGGGGCGACACTGAAGCTTTCTTT. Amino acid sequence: CASSPETGTGGDTEAFF.

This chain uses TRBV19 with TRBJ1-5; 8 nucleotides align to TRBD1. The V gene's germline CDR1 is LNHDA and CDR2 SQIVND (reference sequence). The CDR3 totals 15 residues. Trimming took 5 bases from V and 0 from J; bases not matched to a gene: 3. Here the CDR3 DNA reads TGTGCCAGTAGTTGGACAGGGAATAGCAATCAGCCCCAGCATTTT. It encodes CASSWTGNSNQPQHF.

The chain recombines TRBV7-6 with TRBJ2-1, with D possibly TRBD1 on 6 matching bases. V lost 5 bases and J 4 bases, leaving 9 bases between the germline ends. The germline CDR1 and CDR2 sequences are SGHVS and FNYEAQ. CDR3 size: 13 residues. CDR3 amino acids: CASSPTGYNEQFF. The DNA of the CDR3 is TGTGCCAGCAGCCCCACAGGGTACAATGAGCAGTTCTTC. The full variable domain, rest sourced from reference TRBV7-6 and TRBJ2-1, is GAGVSQSPRYKVTKRGQDVALRCDPISGHVSLYWYRQALGQGPEFLTYFNYEAQQDKSGLPNDRFSAERPEGSISTLTIQRTEQRDSAMYRCASSPTGYNEQFFGPGTRLTVL.

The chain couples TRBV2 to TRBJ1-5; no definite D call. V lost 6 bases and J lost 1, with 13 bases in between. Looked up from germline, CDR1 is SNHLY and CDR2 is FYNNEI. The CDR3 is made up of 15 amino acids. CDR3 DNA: TGTGCCAGCAGCCCGGACGGGGAGAGCAATCAGCCCCAGCATTTT. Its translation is CASSPDGESNQPQHF.

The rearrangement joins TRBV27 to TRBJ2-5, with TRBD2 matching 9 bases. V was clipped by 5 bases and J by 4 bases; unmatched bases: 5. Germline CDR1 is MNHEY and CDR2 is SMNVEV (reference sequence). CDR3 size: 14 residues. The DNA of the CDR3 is TGTGCCAGCAGTCTGACAGCGGGAGGAGAGACCCAGTACTTC. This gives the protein CASSLTAGGETQYF.